A single TCR beta chain is shown here with its context. TRB amplification used roughly 250 ng of peripheral blood genomic DNA. This sample is part of a study of T cell clusters in autoimmune cytopenias. Multiplex touch-down PCR amplified TRB using TRB-A and TRB-B pools in one tube. Reanalyzing the multiplex PCR reads, TCRdb keeps one entry per CDR3 protein, without DNA. This sample's table reports nearly 15,000 distinct CDR3 sequences. The CDR3 runs to 16 residues. Germline assignment: CDR1 MNHEY and CDR2 SMNVEV (reference sequence). These records were also assigned to another study, of T cell repertoires in aging, cancer and after chemotherapy.

The source is a human donor in good health. V is TRBV27 and J is TRBJ2-7. Sequenced: peripheral blood. This CDR3 is CASSLTLLHNPYEQYF.